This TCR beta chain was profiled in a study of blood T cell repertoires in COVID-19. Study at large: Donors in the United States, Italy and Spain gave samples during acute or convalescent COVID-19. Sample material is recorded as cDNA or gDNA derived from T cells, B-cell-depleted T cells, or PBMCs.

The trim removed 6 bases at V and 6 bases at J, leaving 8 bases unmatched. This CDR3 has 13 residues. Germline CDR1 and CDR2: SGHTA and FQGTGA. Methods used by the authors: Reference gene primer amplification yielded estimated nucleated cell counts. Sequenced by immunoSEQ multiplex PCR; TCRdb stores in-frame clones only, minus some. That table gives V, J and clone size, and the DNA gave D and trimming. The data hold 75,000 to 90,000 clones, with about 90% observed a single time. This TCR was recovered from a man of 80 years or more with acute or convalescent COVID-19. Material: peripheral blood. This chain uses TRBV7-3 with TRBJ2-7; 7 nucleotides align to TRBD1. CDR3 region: CASSPGGRGEQYF. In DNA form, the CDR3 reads TGTGCCAGCAGTCCAGGGGGTAGAGGCGAGCAGTACTTC.